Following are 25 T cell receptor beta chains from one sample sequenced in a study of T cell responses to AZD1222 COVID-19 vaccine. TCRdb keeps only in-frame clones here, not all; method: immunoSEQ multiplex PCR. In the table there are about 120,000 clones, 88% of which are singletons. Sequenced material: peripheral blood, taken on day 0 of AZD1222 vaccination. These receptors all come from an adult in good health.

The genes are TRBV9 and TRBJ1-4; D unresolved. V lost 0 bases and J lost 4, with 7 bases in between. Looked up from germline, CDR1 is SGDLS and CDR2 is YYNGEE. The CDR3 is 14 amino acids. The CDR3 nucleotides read TGTGCCAGCAGCGTAGCGGCAGTTAATGAAAAACTGTTTTTT. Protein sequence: CASSVAAVNEKLFF.

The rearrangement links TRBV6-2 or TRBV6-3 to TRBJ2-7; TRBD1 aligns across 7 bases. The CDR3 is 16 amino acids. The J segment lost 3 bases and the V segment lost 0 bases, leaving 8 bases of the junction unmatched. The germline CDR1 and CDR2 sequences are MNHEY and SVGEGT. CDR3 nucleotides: TGTGCCAGCAGTTACTCGAGGACAGGCACTTACTACGAGCAGTACTTC. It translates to CASSYSRTGTYYEQYF.

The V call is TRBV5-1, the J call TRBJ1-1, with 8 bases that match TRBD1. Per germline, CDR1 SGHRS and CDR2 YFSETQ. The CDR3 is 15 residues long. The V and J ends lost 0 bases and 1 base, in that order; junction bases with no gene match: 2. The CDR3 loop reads CASSLVTGGNTEAFF. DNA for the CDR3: TGCGCCAGCAGCTTGGTTACAGGGGGGAACACTGAAGCTTTCTTT.

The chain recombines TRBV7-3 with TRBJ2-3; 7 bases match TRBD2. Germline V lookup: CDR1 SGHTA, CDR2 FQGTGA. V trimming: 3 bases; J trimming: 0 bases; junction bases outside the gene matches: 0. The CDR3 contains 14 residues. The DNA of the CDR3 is TGTGCCAGCAGCTTCGGGGGGAGCACAGATACGCAGTATTTT. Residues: CASSFGGSTDTQYF.

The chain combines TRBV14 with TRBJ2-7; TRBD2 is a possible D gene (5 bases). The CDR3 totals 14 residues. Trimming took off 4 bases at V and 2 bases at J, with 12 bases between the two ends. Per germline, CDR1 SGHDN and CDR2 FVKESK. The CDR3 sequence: CASSRLGRAYEQYF. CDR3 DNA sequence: TGTGCCAGCAGCCGGTTAGGGCGGGCCTACGAGCAGTACTTC.

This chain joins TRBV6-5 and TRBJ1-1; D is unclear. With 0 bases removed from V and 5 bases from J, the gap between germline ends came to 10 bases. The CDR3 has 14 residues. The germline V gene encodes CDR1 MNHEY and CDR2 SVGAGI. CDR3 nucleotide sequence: TGTGCCAGCAGTTACTCGTACAGTAGAACTGAAGCTTTCTTT. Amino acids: CASSYSYSRTEAFF.

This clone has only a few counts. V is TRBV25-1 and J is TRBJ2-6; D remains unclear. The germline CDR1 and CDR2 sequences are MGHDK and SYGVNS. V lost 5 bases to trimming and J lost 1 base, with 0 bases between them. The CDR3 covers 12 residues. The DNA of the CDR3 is TGTGCCAGCAGTTCTGGGGCCAACGTCCTGACTTTC. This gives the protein CASSSGANVLTF.

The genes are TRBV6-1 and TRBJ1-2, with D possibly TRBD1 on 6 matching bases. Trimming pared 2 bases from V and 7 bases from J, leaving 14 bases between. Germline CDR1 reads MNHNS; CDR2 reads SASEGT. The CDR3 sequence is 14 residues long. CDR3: CASSELRTASGYTF. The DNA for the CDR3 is TGTGCCAGCAGTGAATTGCGGACAGCAAGTGGCTACACCTTC.

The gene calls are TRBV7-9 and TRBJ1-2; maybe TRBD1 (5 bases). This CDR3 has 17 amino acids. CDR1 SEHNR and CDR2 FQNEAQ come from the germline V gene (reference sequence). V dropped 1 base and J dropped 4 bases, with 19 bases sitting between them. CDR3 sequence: CASSLEEGLSPLYGYTF. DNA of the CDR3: TGTGCCAGCAGCTTAGAAGAGGGGTTATCCCCCCTCTATGGCTACACCTTC. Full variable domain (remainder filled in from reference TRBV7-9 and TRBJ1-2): DTGVSQNPRHKITKRGQNVTFRCDPISEHNRLYWYRQTLGQGPEFLTYFQNEAQLEKSRLLSDRFSAERPKGSFSTLEIQRTEQGDSAMYLCASSLEEGLSPLYGYTFGSGTRLTVV.

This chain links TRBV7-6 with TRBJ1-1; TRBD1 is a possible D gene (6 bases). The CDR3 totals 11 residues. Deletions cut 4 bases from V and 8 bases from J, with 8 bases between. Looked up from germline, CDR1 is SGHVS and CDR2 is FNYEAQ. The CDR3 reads CASSSGTEAFF. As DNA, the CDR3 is TGTGCCAGCAGCTCCGGGACAGAAGCTTTCTTT.

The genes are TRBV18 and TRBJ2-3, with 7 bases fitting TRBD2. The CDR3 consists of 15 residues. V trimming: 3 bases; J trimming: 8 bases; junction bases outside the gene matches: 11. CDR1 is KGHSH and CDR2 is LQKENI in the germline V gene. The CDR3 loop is CASSPTAAGSSTQYF. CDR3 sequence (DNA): TGTGCCAGCTCACCGACGGCAGCGGGGTCGAGTACGCAGTATTTT.

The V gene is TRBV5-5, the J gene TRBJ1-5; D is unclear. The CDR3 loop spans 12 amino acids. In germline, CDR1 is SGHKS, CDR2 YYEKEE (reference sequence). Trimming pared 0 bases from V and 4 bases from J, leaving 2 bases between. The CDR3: CASSLGNQPQHF. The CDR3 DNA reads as TGTGCCAGCAGCTTGGGGAATCAGCCCCAGCATTTT.

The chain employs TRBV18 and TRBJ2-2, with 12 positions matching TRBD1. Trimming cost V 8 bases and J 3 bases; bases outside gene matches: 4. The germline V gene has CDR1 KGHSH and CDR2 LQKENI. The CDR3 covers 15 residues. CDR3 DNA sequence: TGTGCCAGCCCGGGACAGGGGGCGGACACCGGGGAGCTGTTTTTT. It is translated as CASPGQGADTGELFF.

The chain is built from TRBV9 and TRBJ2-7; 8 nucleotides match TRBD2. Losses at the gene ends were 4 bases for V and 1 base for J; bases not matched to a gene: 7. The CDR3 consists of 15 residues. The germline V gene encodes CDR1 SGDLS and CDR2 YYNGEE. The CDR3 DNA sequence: TGTGCCAGCAGCCCGCCGGGCGGGGGGTCCTACGAGCAGTACTTC. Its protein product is CASSPPGGGSYEQYF.

The CDR3 protein is CASSPRGQGAGYEQYF. The CDR3 region has the DNA TGTGCCAGCTCGCCCAGGGGACAGGGGGCGGGATACGAGCAGTACTTC. The genes are TRBV18 and TRBJ2-7; 12 nucleotides agree with TRBD1. CDR1 and CDR2 (germline): KGHSH, LQKENI. Trimming at V came to 6 bases and at J to 4 bases, leaving 10 bases not matched to a gene. The CDR3 length is 16 residues.

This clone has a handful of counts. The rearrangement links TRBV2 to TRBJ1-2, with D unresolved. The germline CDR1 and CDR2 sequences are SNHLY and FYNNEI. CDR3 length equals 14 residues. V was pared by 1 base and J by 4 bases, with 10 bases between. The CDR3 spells CASSEVHRPYGYTF. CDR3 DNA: TGTGCCAGCAGTGAAGTCCACAGACCCTATGGCTACACCTTC.

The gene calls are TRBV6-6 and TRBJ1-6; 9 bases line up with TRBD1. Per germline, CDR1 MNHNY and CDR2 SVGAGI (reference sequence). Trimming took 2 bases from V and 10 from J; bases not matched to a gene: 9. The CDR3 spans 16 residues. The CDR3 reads CASSYSQGQGPSPLHF. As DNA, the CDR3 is TGTGCCAGCAGTTACAGCCAGGGACAGGGACCCTCACCCCTCCACTTT.

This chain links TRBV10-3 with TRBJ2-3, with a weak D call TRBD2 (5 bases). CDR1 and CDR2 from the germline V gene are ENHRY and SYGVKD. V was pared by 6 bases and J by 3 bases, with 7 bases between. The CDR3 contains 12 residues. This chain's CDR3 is CAISRETDTQYF. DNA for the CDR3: TGTGCCATCAGCCGGGAAACAGATACGCAGTATTTT.

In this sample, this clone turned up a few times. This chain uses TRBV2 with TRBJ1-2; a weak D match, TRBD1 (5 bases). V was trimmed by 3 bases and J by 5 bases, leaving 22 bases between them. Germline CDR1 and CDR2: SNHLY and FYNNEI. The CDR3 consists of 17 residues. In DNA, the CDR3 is TGTGCCAGCAGTGAGGGACTGCCTACTGTTCCGCCGTATGGCTACACCTTC. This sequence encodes CASSEGLPTVPPYGYTF. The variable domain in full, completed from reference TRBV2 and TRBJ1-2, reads EPEVTQTPSHQVTQMGQEVILRCVPISNHLYFYWYRQILGQKVEFLVSFYNNEISEKSEIFDDQFSVERPDGSNFTLKIRSTKLEDSAMYFCASSEGLPTVPPYGYTFGSGTRLTVV.

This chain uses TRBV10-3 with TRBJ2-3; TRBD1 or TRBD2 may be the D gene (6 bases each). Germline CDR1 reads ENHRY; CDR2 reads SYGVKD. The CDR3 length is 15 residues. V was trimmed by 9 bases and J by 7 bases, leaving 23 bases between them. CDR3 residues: CAIGGVGGPGNTQYF. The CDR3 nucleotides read TGTGCCATTGGAGGGGTCGGGGGCCCCGGGAATACGCAGTATTTT.

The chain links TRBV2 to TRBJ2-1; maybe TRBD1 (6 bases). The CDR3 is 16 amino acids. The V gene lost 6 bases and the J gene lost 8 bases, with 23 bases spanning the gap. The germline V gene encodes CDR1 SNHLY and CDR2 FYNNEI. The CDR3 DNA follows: TGTGCCAGCAGGACCATGTGGACAGAAACCTTATATGAGCAGTTCTTC. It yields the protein CASRTMWTETLYEQFF.

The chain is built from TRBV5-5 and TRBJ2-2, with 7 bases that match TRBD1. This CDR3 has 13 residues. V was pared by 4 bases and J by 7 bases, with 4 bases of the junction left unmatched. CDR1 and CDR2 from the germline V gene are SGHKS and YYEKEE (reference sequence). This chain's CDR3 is CASSPQGIGELFF. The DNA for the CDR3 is TGTGCCAGCAGCCCACAGGGGATCGGGGAGCTGTTTTTT.

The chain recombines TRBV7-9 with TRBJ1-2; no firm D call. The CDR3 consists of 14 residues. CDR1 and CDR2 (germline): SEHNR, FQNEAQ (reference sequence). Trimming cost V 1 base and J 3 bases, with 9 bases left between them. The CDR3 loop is CASSLGGRDYGYTF. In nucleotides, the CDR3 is TGTGCCAGCAGCTTAGGAGGACGGGACTATGGCTACACCTTC.

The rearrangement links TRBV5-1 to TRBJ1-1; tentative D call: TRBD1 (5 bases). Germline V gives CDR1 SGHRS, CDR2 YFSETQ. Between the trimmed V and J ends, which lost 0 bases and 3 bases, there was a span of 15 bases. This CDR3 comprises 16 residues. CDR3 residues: CASSLGSGFGDTEAFF. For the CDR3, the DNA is TGCGCCAGCAGCTTGGGTTCAGGGTTCGGGGACACTGAAGCTTTCTTT.

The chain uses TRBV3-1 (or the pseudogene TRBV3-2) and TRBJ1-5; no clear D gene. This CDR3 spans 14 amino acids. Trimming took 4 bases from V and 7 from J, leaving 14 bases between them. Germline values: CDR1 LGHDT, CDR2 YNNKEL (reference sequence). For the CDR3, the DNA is TGTGCCAGCAGCCCCGCCTTAGGAATCCAGCCCCAGCATTTT. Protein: CASSPALGIQPQHF.